The 14 T cell receptor beta chains listed next were all sequenced from one sample in a study of Ad26.COV2.S vaccination and SARS-CoV-2 variants. Method: immunoSEQ multiplex PCR; TCRdb's copy keeps in-frame clones and lacks some. Of about 350,000 clones in the sample, roughly nine tenths were seen once. Here the sequenced sample was peripheral blood, taken after recovery from COVID-19. Receptor source: a human donor who had recovered from COVID-19.

This clone was recorded once. The chain combines TRBV14 with TRBJ1-2; the D is unclear. Germline V gene data show CDR1 as SGHDN and CDR2 as FVKESK. V was trimmed by 3 bases and J by 4 bases, leaving 6 bases between them. This CDR3 is built from 12 residues. The CDR3 loop reads CASSQVGYGYTF. CDR3 nucleotides: TGTGCCAGCAGCCAGGTCGGCTATGGCTACACCTTC.

V is TRBV2 and J is TRBJ1-1; possible D gene TRBD1, 6 bases. The CDR3 loop spans 13 amino acids. CDR1 is SNHLY and CDR2 is FYNNEI in the germline V gene. The V and J ends lost 8 bases and 1 base respectively, with 11 bases between them. CDR3 amino acids: CASRQEQNTEAFF. The CDR3 nucleotides are TGTGCCAGCCGACAGGAGCAGAACACTGAAGCTTTCTTT.

This sequence joins TRBV5-4 and TRBJ2-6; TRBD1 might be the D (6 bases). Germline V CDR1 and CDR2: SGHNT, YYREEE (reference sequence). V lost 4 bases to trimming and J lost 2 bases, with 13 bases between them. The CDR3 loop spans 16 amino acids. CDR3 amino acids: CASSPPTGTGANVLTF. CDR3 nucleotides: TGTGCCAGCAGCCCCCCAACAGGGACTGGGGCCAACGTCCTGACTTTC.

V and J are TRBV7-9 and TRBJ1-1, with TRBD1 matching over 8 bases. The V gene's germline CDR1 is SEHNR and CDR2 FQNEAQ (reference sequence). This CDR3 is 16 amino acids long. Unmatched junction bases numbered 11, after V lost 5 bases and J lost 3 bases. The CDR3 loop reads CASSTPRTGIYTEAFF. The CDR3, as DNA: TGTGCCAGCAGCACTCCCCGGACAGGGATTTACACTGAAGCTTTCTTT.

The rearrangement uses TRBV19 and TRBJ2-7; D is uncertain. Trimming cost V 6 bases and J 2 bases, with 14 bases left between them. CDR1 LNHDA and CDR2 SQIVND come from the germline V gene (reference sequence). The CDR3 loop spans 14 amino acids. The CDR3 spells CASSPTGLAYEQYF. CDR3 DNA sequence: TGTGCCAGTAGCCCCACTGGTTTGGCCTACGAGCAGTACTTC. Looking up the rest from reference TRBV19 and TRBJ2-7 gives the full variable domain: DGGITQSPKYLFRKEGQNVTLSCEQNLNHDAMYWYRQDPGQGLRLIYYSQIVNDFQKGDIAEGYSVSREKKESFPLTVTSAQKNPTAFYLCASSPTGLAYEQYFGPGTRLTVT.

The V and J genes are TRBV7-2 and TRBJ2-2, with 8 bases identical to TRBD2. Per the germline V gene, CDR1 is SGHTA and CDR2 is FQGNSA. This CDR3 has 19 amino acids. The trim removed 9 bases at V and 6 bases at J, leaving 24 bases unmatched. The CDR3 protein is CASELNASGRPGEAGELFF. CDR3 bases: TGTGCCAGTGAGCTTAACGCTAGCGGGCGCCCGGGGGAAGCCGGGGAGCTGTTTTTT.

The rearrangement links TRBV5-1 to TRBJ2-3; 7 bases match TRBD1. The CDR3 is 15 residues long. Germline V gives CDR1 SGHRS, CDR2 YFSETQ. V lost 4 bases and J lost 3; bases outside the gene matches: 8. The CDR3 is CASSPRGQLTDTQYF. The CDR3 DNA is TGCGCCAGCAGCCCTCGGGGACAGCTAACAGATACGCAGTATTTT.

V and J are TRBV6-2 or TRBV6-3 and TRBJ2-7; TRBD2 might be the D (5 bases). CDR1 MNHEY and CDR2 SVGEGT come from the germline V gene. The CDR3 length is 16 residues. Trimming shortened V by 5 bases and J by 1 base, and 18 bases separated the two germline ends. CDR3 loop: CASSLALGLGSYEQYF. CDR3 DNA: TGTGCCAGCAGTCTGGCGCTTGGACTGGGTTCCTACGAGCAGTACTTC.

V usage is TRBV6-2 or TRBV6-3 and J usage is TRBJ1-1, with D unclear. Germline CDR1 is MNHEY and CDR2 is SVGEGT. The V gene lost 3 bases and the J gene lost 4 bases, with 15 bases spanning the gap. The CDR3 extends over 15 amino acids. The CDR3, as DNA: TGTGCCAGCAGTTATGCTCAATCGCCGGGCACTGAAGCTTTCTTT. It encodes CASSYAQSPGTEAFF.

Details on this clone: Other DNA sequences in the same sample also yield this CDR3. V gene TRBV6-5 combines with J gene TRBJ2-3, with D possibly being TRBD1 (5 bases). The germline V and J ends were trimmed by 0 bases and 3 bases, with 10 bases remaining between them. The length of the CDR3 is 15 residues. CDR1 MNHEY and CDR2 SVGAGI come from the germline V gene. CDR3 DNA: TGTGCCAGCAGTTACTCCGGGCAGGGTACAGATACGCAGTATTTT. Translating gives CASSYSGQGTDTQYF.

This chain uses TRBV4-1 with TRBJ2-1, with TRBD2 identical over 10 bases. The CDR3 runs 14 residues. The junction had 4 bases not matched to a gene; V was cut back by 4 bases and J by 7 bases. Germline CDR1 MGHRA, CDR2 YSYEKL. The CDR3, as DNA: TGCGCCAGCAGCCCAGCGGGGGGGCTAAATGAGCAGTTCTTC. This gives the protein CASSPAGGLNEQFF.

The V and J genes are TRBV5-1 and TRBJ2-7; 8 positions agree with TRBD1. Trimming took 3 bases from V and 0 from J; bases not matched to a gene: 5. Germline-derived CDR1 and CDR2 are SGHRS and YFSETQ. The CDR3 is made up of 15 amino acids. CDR3 DNA sequence: TGCGCCAGCAGCTCCTGGACAGGGTCCTCCTACGAGCAGTACTTC. Amino acid sequence: CASSSWTGSSYEQYF. The full variable domain, with the rest looked up from reference TRBV5-1 and TRBJ2-7, is KAGVTQTPRYLIKTRGQQVTLSCSPISGHRSVSWYQQTPGQGLQFLFEYFSETQRNKGNFPGRFSGRQFSNSRSEMNVSTLELGDSALYLCASSSWTGSSYEQYFGPGTRLTVT.

The CDR3 coding sequence is TGTGCCAGCAGCCTAAGCGGACAGGGAGGAGGTCAGCCCCAGCATTTT. Its translation is CASSLSGQGGGQPQHF. The chain couples TRBV14 to TRBJ1-5; 8 bases match TRBD1. Germline CDR1 is SGHDN and CDR2 is FVKESK. The trim removed 4 bases at V and 6 bases at J, leaving 11 bases unmatched. This CDR3 contains 16 residues.

The V gene is TRBV2, the J gene TRBJ2-1, with 9 bases fitting TRBD1. This CDR3 has 14 residues. Germline CDR1 and CDR2: SNHLY and FYNNEI. V lost 6 bases, J lost 9 bases, and 9 bases stayed unmatched. The CDR3 nucleotides are TGTGCCAGCAGGACGGGGACAGGGTTAGGTGAGCAGTTCTTC. Translation gives CASRTGTGLGEQFF.